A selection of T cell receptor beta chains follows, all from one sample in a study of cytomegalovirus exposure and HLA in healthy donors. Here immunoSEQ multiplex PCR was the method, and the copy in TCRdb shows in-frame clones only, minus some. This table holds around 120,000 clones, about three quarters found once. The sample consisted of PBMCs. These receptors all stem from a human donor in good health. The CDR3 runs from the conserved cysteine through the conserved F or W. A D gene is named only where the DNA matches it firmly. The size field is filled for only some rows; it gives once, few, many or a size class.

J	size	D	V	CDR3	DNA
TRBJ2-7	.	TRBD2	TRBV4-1	CASSQGGGRAYEQYF	TGCGCCAGCAGCCAAGGGGGCGGGAGAGCCTACGAGCAGTACTTC
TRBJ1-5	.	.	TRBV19	CASHDRRQPQHF	TGTGCCAGCCACGACAGGAGACAGCCCCAGCATTTT
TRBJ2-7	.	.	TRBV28	CASISGGGYEQYF	TGTGCCAGCATATCAGGTGGAGGCTACGAGCAGTACTTC
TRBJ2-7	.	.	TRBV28	CASSLVAGQSSYEQYF	TGTGCCAGCAGTTTGGTCGCCGGACAGAGCTCCTACGAGCAGTACTTC
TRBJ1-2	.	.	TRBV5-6	CASSLAAGQSTRYGYTF	TGTGCCAGCAGCCTGGCGGCAGGACAGTCTACTCGCTATGGCTACACCTTC
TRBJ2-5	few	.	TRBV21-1	CASSRPGLAGQETQYF	TGTGCCAGCAGCCGTCCAGGGCTAGCGGGCCAAGAGACCCAGTACTTC
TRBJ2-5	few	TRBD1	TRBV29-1	CSVRQGAVETQYF	TGCAGCGTTCGACAGGGGGCGGTGGAGACCCAGTACTTC
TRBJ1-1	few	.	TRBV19	CASSVTGKVAEAFF	TGTGCCAGTAGTGTCACAGGCAAGGTCGCTGAAGCTTTCTTT
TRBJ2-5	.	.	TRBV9	CASSVATWARETQYF	TGTGCCAGCAGCGTAGCTACCTGGGCCCGGGAGACCCAGTACTTC
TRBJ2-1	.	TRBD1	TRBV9	CASSVGGQTEQFF	TGTGCCAGCAGCGTAGGGGGACAGACTGAGCAGTTCTTC
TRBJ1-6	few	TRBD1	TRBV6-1	CASSARPGQGRNSPLHF	TGTGCCAGCAGTGCCAGACCGGGACAGGGGAGGAATTCACCCCTCCACTTT
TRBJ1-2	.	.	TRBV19	CASYGRVEYGYTF	TGTGCCAGTTATGGGAGGGTTGAATATGGCTACACCTTC
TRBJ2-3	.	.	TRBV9	CASSVGGSTDTQYF	TGTGCCAGCAGCGTTGGCGGGAGCACAGATACGCAGTATTTT
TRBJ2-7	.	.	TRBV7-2	CASSLGGGGAGAEQYF	TGTGCCAGCAGCTTAGGGGGTGGGGGAGCGGGTGCCGAGCAGTACTTC
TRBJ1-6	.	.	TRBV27	CASSLGPANNSPLHF	TGTGCCAGCAGCCTAGGCCCAGCCAATAATTCACCCCTCCACTTT
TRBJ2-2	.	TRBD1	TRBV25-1	CASSPPGTGEAGELFF	TGTGCCAGCAGTCCTCCCGGGACAGGGGAGGCCGGGGAGCTGTTTTTT
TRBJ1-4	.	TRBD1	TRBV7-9	CASSFGDSKNEKLFF	TGTGCCAGCAGCTTTGGGGACAGTAAAAATGAAAAACTGTTTTTT
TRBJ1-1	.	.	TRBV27	CASSLTDRGGEKAFF	TGTGCCAGCAGTTTAACTGACCGAGGAGGGGAGAAAGCTTTCTTT
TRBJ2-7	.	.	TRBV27	CASSPGGAASYEQYF	TGTGCCAGCAGTCCCGGCGGGGCTGCCTCCTACGAGCAGTACTTC
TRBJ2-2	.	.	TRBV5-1	CASSLIQGRDTGELFF	TGCGCCAGCAGCTTGATCCAGGGCAGGGACACCGGGGAGCTGTTTTTT
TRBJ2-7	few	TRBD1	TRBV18	CASSPGQGYLYEQYF	TGTGCCAGCTCACCAGGACAGGGGTATCTCTACGAGCAGTACTTC
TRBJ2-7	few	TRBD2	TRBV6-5	CASSSGLAGGSYEQYF	TGTGCCAGCAGTTCGGGACTAGCGGGGGGTTCCTACGAGCAGTACTTC
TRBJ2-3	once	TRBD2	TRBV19	CASSITTSGTDTQYF	TGTGCCAGTAGTATTACTACTAGCGGCACAGATACGCAGTATTTT
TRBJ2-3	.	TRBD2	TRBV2	CASSVGALGLAGADTQYF	TGTGCCAGCAGTGTCGGGGCTTTGGGGCTAGCGGGAGCAGATACGCAGTATTTT
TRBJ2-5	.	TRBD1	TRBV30	CAWSPRQGFQETQYF	TGTGCCTGGAGTCCCCGACAGGGTTTTCAAGAGACCCAGTACTTC
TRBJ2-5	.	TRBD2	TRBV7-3	CASSMTSGRLETQYF	TGTGCCAGCAGCATGACTAGCGGGAGATTGGAGACCCAGTACTTC
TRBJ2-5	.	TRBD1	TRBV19	CASIERQGMGETQYF	TGTGCCAGTATAGAGAGACAGGGGATGGGAGAGACCCAGTACTTC
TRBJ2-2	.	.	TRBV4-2	CASSPLRGSGELFF	TGTGCCAGCAGCCCCTTAAGGGGGTCCGGGGAGCTGTTTTTT
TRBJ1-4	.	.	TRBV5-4	CASSFDPRVEKLFF	TGTGCCAGCAGCTTCGACCCGAGGGTTGAAAAACTGTTTTTT
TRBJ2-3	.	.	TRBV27	CASSPGVWDTQYF	TGTGCCAGCAGCCCCGGGGTCTGGGATACGCAGTATTTT
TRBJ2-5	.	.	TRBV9	CASSEGGGEVETQYF	TGTGCCAGCAGCGAAGGGGGGGGCGAGGTTGAGACCCAGTACTTC
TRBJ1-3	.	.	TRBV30	CAWSMGRSGNTIYF	TGTGCCTGGAGTATGGGCCGCTCTGGAAACACCATATATTTT
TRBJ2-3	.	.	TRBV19	CASSRVARTDTQYF	TGTGCCAGTAGCAGGGTTGCTCGCACAGATACGCAGTATTTT
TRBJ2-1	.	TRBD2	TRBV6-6	CASRYSGSLDEQFF	TGTGCCAGCAGGTATAGCGGGAGTCTGGATGAGCAGTTCTTC
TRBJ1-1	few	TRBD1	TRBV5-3	CARSGWDSGTEAFF	TGTGCCAGAAGCGGTTGGGACAGTGGAACTGAAGCTTTCTTT
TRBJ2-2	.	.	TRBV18	CASSRGQNIYTGELFF	TGTGCCAGCTCACGAGGACAGAACATTTACACCGGGGAGCTGTTTTTT
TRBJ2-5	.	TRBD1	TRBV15	CATSREPRGQGREETQYF	TGTGCCACCAGCAGAGAACCCAGGGGGCAGGGAAGAGAAGAGACCCAGTACTTC
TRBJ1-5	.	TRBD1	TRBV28	CASRLRTGARNQPQHF	TGTGCCAGCAGACTCAGGACAGGGGCACGCAATCAGCCCCAGCATTTT
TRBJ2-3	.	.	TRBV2	CASSGGQNPPDTQYF	TGTGCCAGCAGTGGGGGGCAGAATCCCCCAGATACGCAGTATTTT
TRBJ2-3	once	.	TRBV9	CASSGLAWSTDTQYF	TGTGCCAGCAGCGGATTAGCGTGGAGCACAGATACGCAGTATTTT
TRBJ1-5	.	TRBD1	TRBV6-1	CASSLQGNQPQHF	TGTGCCAGCAGTCTACAGGGGAATCAGCCCCAGCATTTT
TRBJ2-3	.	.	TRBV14	CASSGAKGTDTQYF	TGTGCCAGCAGCGGGGCCAAGGGCACAGATACGCAGTATTTT
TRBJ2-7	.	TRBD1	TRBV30	CAWSVRDSSYEQYF	TGTGCCTGGAGTGTTCGGGACAGCTCCTACGAGCAGTACTTC
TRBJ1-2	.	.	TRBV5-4	CASSLDPGSYGYTF	TGTGCCAGCAGCTTGGATCCAGGGTCCTATGGCTACACCTTC
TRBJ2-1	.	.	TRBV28	CASSLPTATGYNEQFF	TGTGCCAGCAGTTTACCGACCGCGACGGGGTACAATGAGCAGTTCTTC
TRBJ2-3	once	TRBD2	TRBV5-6	CASSRRRTSGGAGDTQYF	TGTGCCAGCAGCCGGAGGCGGACTAGCGGGGGGGCGGGAGATACGCAGTATTTT
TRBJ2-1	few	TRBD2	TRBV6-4	CASSGAGTSHYNEQFF	TGTGCCAGCAGTGGGGCCGGGACTAGCCACTACAATGAGCAGTTCTTC
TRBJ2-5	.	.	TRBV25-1	CASSEFVTQYF	TGTGCCAGCAGTGAATTCGTGACCCAGTACTTC
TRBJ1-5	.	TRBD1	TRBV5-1	CARIIPRQGACQPQHF	TGCGCCAGAATCATACCCCGACAGGGGGCATGTCAGCCCCAGCATTTT
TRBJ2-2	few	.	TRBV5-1	CASSPFWGAGELFF	TGCGCCAGCAGCCCTTTTTGGGGGGCCGGGGAGCTGTTTTTT
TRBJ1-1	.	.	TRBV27	CASSTAAGLNTEAFF	TGTGCCAGCAGTACGGCGGCAGGGCTGAACACTGAAGCTTTCTTT
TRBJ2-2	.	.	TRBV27	CASTNPYGVGELFF	TGTGCCAGCACAAACCCTTACGGGGTCGGGGAGCTGTTTTTT
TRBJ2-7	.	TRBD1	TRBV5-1	CASSLGDRGFYEQYF	TGCGCCAGCAGCTTGGGGGACAGGGGGTTTTACGAGCAGTACTTC